This T cell receptor beta chain was observed in a study of blood T cell repertoires in COVID-19. The overall study: PBMCs, B-cell-depleted T cells, or T cells provided the cDNA or gDNA that made up the material.

TCRdb keeps only in-frame clones here, not all; method: immunoSEQ multiplex PCR. This sample carries 310,000 or so clones, about 83% of them seen once, and the ten largest clones take 1.5% to 2%. The V gene end was trimmed by 2 bases and the J gene end by 6 bases; junction bases not matched to a gene: 3. The germline V gene has CDR1 MNHNS and CDR2 SASEGT. This CDR3 region has 14 residues. This receptor was identified in a woman aged 45-65 years with acute or convalescent COVID-19. The chain recombines TRBV6-1 with TRBJ1-2; 10 bases map to TRBD1. The source material was peripheral blood. CDR3 protein: CASSEPDRGDGYTF. The CDR3 DNA follows: TGTGCCAGCAGTGAACCGGACAGGGGGGATGGCTACACCTTC.